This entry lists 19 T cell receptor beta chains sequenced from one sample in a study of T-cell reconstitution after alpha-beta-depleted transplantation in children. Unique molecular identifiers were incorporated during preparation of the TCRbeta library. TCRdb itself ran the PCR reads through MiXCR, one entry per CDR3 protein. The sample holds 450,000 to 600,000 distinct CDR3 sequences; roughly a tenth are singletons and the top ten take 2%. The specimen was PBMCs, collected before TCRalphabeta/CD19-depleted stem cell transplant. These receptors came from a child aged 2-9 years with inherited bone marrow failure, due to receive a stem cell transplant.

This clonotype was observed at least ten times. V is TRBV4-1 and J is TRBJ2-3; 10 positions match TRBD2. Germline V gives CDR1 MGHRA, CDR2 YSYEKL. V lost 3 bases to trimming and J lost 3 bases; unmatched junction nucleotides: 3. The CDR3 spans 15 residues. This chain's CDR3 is CASSQAGLATDTQYF. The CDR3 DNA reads TGCGCCAGCAGCCAGGCGGGACTAGCGACAGATACGCAGTATTTT.

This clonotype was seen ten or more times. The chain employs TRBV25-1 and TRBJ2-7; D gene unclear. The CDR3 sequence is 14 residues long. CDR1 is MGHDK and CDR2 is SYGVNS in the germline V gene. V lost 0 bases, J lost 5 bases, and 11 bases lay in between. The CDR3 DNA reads TGTGCCAGCAGTGAATACCCCCGCTCGCACGAGCAGTACTTC. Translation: CASSEYPRSHEQYF.

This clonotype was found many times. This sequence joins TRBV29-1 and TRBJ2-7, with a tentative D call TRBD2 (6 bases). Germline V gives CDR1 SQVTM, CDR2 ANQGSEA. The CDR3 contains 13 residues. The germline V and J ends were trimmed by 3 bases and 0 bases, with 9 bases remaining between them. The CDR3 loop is CSVEPSDSYEQYF. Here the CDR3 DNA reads TGCAGCGTTGAGCCTAGCGACTCCTACGAGCAGTACTTC.

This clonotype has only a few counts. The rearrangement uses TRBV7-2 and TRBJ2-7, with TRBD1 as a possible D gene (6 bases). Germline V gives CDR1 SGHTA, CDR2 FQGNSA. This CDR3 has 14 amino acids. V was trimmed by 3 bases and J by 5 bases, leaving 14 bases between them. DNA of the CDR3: TGTGCCAGCAGCTTTTCCAGGGGATCCCACGAGCAGTACTTC. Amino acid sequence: CASSFSRGSHEQYF.

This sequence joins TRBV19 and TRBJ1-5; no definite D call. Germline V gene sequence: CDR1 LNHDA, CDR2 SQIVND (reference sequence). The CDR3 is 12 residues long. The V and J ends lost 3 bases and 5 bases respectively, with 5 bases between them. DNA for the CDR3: TGTGCCAGTAGTATCCGTGATCAGCCCCAGCATTTT. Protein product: CASSIRDQPQHF.

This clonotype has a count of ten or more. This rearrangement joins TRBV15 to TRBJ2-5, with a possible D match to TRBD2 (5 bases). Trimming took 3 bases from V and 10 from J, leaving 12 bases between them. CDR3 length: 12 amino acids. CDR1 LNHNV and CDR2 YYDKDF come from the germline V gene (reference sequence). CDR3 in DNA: TGTGCCACCAGCAGCGAGGGCCCGATCCAGTACTTC. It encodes CATSSEGPIQYF.

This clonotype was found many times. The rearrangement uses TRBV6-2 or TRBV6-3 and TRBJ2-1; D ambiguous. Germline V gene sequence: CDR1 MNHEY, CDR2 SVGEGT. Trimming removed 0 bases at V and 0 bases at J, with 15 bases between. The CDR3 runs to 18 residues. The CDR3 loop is CASSYSTPRAGSYNEQFF. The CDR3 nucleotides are TGTGCCAGCAGTTACTCGACGCCAAGGGCCGGCTCCTACAATGAGCAGTTCTTC.

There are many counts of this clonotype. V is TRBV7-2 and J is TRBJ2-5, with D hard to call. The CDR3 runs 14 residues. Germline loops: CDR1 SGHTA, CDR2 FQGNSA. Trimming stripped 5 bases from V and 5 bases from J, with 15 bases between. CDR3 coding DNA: TGTGCCAGCAGCCCGAACGTCGCTGTCGAGACCCAGTACTTC. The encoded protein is CASSPNVAVETQYF.

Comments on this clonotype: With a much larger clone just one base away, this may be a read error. The CDR3 spells CASSEEWSFYNEQFF. The CDR3 nucleotides are TGTGCCAGCAGTGAAGAGTGGAGCTTCTACAATGAGCAGTTCTTC. This chain joins TRBV6-1 and TRBJ2-1; D is unclear. CDR1 is MNHNS and CDR2 is SASEGT in the germline V gene. The CDR3 spans 15 residues. V was cut by 1 base and J by 3 bases, with 10 bases left in between.

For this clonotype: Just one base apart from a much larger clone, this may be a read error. In nucleotides, the CDR3 is TGTGCCAGCAGCCGAAAACCGGGACATCTTAACTATGGCTACAACTTC. Translating it yields CASSRKPGHLNYGYNF. The rearrangement uses TRBV3-1 and TRBJ1-2; TRBD1 is a possible D gene (6 bases). This CDR3 spans 16 amino acids. Germline CDR1 is LGHDT and CDR2 is YNNKEL (reference sequence).

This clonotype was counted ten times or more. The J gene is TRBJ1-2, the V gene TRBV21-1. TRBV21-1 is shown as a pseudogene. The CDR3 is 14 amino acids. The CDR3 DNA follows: TGTGCCAGCAGCAAGGTCTTTCGGGGTGAAGGCTACACCTTC. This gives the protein CASSKVFRGEGYTF.

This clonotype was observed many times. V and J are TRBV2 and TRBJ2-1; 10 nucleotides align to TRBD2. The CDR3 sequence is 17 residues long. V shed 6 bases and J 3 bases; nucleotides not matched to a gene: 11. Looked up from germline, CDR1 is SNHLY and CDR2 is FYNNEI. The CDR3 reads CASRESLAGVFYNEQFF. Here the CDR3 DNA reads TGTGCCAGCAGAGAAAGTCTAGCGGGAGTTTTCTACAATGAGCAGTTCTTC.

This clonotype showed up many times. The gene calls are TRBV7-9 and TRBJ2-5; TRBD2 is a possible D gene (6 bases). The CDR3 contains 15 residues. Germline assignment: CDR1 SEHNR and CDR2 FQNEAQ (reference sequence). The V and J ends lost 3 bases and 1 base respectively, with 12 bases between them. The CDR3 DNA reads TGTGCCAGCAGCTTGTACGCGGGGATCCAAGAGACCCAGTACTTC. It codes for CASSLYAGIQETQYF.

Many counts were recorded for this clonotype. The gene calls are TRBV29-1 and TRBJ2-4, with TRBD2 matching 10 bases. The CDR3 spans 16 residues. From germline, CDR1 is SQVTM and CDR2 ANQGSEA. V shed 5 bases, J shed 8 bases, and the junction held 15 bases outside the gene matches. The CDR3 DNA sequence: TGCAGCGTTCGTGGTCTAGCGGGAGCCGGGGGGGACATTCAGTACTTC. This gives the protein CSVRGLAGAGGDIQYF.

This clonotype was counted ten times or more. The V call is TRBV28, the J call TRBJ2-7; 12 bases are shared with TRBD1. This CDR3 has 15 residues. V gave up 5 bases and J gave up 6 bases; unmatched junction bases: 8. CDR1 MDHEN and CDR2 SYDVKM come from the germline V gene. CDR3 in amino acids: CASSAWDRGLGEQYF. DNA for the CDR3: TGTGCCAGCAGTGCCTGGGACAGGGGGCTAGGCGAGCAGTACTTC.

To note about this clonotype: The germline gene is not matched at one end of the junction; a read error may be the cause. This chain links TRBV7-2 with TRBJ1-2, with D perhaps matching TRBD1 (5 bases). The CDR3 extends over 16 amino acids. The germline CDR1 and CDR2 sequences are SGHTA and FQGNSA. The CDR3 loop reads CASSLSPARANYGYTF. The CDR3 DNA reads TGTGCCAGCAGCTTATCCCCGGCCAGGGCTAATTATGGCTACACCTTC.

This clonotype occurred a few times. The CDR3 region has the DNA TGTGCCAGCAGCTTAGTTCTAGTCCCCGATACGCAGTATTTT. Translating gives CASSLVLVPDTQYF. J is TRBJ2-3 and V is TRBV7-9; no firm D call. The germline CDR1 and CDR2 sequences are SEHNR and FQNEAQ (reference sequence). The CDR3 has 14 residues. The V end lost 1 base, the J end lost 6 bases, and 11 bases lay between the germline ends.

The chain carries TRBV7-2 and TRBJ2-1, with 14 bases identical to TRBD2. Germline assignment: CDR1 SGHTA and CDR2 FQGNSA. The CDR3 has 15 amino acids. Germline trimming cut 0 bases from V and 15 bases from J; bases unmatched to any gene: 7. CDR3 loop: CASSLAGTSGSDPFF. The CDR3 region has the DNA TGTGCCAGCAGCTTAGCTGGGACTAGCGGGAGTGATCCGTTCTTC. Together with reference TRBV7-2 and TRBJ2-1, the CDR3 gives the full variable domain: GAGVSQSPSNKVTEKGKDVELRCDPISGHTALYWYRQSLGQGLEFLIYFQGNSAPDKSGLPSDRFSAERTGGSVSTLTIQRTQQEDSAVYLCASSLAGTSGSDPFFGPGTRLTVL.

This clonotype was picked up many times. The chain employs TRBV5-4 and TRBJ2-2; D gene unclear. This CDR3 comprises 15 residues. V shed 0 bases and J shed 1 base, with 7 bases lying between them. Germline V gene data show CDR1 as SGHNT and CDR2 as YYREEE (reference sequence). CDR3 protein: CASSLDLGNTGELFF. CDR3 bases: TGTGCCAGCAGCTTGGATCTGGGGAACACCGGGGAGCTGTTTTTT.